The 24 T cell receptor beta chains given below trace back to one sample, sequenced in a study of regulatory T cells in long-lasting Graves disease. HTBI primers from iRepertoire and Arm-PCR of CDR3 regions yielded the TCR beta libraries. Each CDR3 protein is one row after TCRdb ran MiXCR on the multiplex PCR reads. Counted here are some 490,000 distinct CDR3 sequences, about 11% occurring once; the ten biggest clones make up almost 9%. The time point is: newly diagnosed GD, antithyroid drugs for less than 3 months. Construction of the TCR library relied on RNA isolated from PBMCs. The sample was also reused in another study, on T cells in Graves' hyperthyroidism and ophthalmopathy.

The source material was peripheral blood mononuclear cells (PBMCs), sampled at new diagnosis, from a patient treated with antithyroid drugs. These TCRs come from a woman aged 25-40 years with Graves disease.

This clonotype has a count of ten or more. This chain joins TRBV20-1 and TRBJ2-2; D might be TRBD1 (6 bases). The V end lost 2 bases, the J end lost 5 bases, and 15 bases lay between the germline ends. CDR3 length: 15 amino acids. Germline V gene data show CDR1 as DFQATT and CDR2 as SNEGSKA (reference sequence). CDR3 in DNA: TGCAGTGCTAGAAAAACAGGGAGAAGGACCGGGGAGCTGTTTTTT. This codes for CSARKTGRRTGELFF.

This clonotype was picked up a small number of times. The rearrangement joins TRBV6-2 or TRBV6-3 to TRBJ2-3; 7 nucleotides align to TRBD2. CDR1 is MNHEY, CDR2 SVGEGT, per germline. The CDR3 is made up of 14 amino acids. V trimming: 6 bases; J trimming: 1 base; junction bases outside the gene matches: 4. The CDR3 nucleotides are TGTGCCAGCAGCTGGGGACTACGCACAGATACGCAGTATTTT. Amino acid sequence: CASSWGLRTDTQYF.

The genes are TRBV12-3 or TRBV12-4 and TRBJ2-7; 8 bases are a match to TRBD1. This CDR3 is built from 14 residues. V was pared by 5 bases and J by 3 bases, with 6 bases of the junction left unmatched. Written as DNA, the CDR3 is TGTGCCAGCAGTCCCCATGACAGGGGCTACGAGCAGTACTTC. Protein sequence: CASSPHDRGYEQYF.

V gene TRBV20-1 combines with J gene TRBJ1-3; D gene ambiguous. The CDR3 loop spans 14 amino acids. The germline V and J ends were trimmed by 5 bases and 2 bases, with 13 bases remaining between them. Germline values: CDR1 DFQATT, CDR2 SNEGSKA (reference sequence). CDR3 protein: CSAPDGRAGNTIYF. The CDR3 nucleotides read TGCAGTGCTCCGGACGGAAGGGCTGGAAACACCATATATTTT.

This clonotype was recorded at least ten times. This chain links TRBV7-2 with TRBJ1-3; TRBD1 aligns across 12 bases. CDR1 and CDR2 (germline): SGHTA, FQGNSA. Trimming removed 5 bases from V and 4 bases from J; junction bases left unmatched: 9. This CDR3 region has 17 residues. CDR3: CASSALRDRGPGNTIYF. CDR3 sequence (DNA): TGTGCCAGCAGCGCGCTCCGGGACAGGGGGCCGGGAAACACCATATATTTT.

This clonotype was observed many times. V usage is TRBV28 and J usage is TRBJ1-2; D not resolved. The CDR3 totals 16 residues. Germline-derived CDR1 and CDR2 are MDHEN and SYDVKM. Trimming stripped 4 bases from V and 2 bases from J, with 17 bases between. The CDR3 bases are TGTGCCAGCAGTTCATTCAAAGGGCTCGTCAACTATGGCTACACCTTC. Protein product: CASSSFKGLVNYGYTF.

On this clonotype: A far larger clone is a single base away, which makes a read error likely. The rearrangement links TRBV7-2 to TRBJ1-5; D is ambiguous. Germline assignment: CDR1 SGHTA and CDR2 FQGNSA. This CDR3 contains 13 residues. The CDR3 sequence: CASKGGVNRPQHF. The CDR3 region has the DNA TGTGCCAGCAAAGGAGGAGTAAATCGGCCCCAGCATTTT.

This clonotype occurred a few times. Compared with germline, one end of the junction differs, possibly owing to a read error. The rearrangement joins TRBV9 to TRBJ2-2; 8 bases are shared with TRBD2. The CDR3 is made up of 17 amino acids. CDR1 is SGDLS and CDR2 is YYNGEE in the germline V gene. In DNA form, the CDR3 reads TGTGCCAGCAGCGTTCGAGTAGCGGGATCGAACACCGGGAAGCTGTTTTTT. Translation: CASSVRVAGSNTGKLFF.

This clonotype was recorded at least ten times. The chain uses TRBV27 and TRBJ2-2; 7 positions match TRBD2. This CDR3 has 16 residues. Germline V CDR1 and CDR2: MNHEY, SMNVEV (reference sequence). Trimming cost V 2 bases and J 0 bases; bases outside gene matches: 3. The CDR3: CASSLRRGANTGELFF. CDR3 nucleotide sequence: TGTGCCAGCAGTTTACGTCGGGGGGCGAACACCGGGGAGCTGTTTTTT.

This clonotype was recorded at least ten times. The J gene is TRBJ2-5, the V gene TRBV20-1; 12 nucleotides line up with TRBD2. Trimming at V came to 6 bases and at J to 4 bases, leaving 6 bases not matched to a gene. Per germline, CDR1 DFQATT and CDR2 SNEGSKA (reference sequence). The CDR3 length is 14 residues. CDR3 in amino acids: CSAPTSGRTETQYF. The CDR3 bases are TGCAGTGCCCCGACTAGCGGGAGAACAGAGACCCAGTACTTC.

This clonotype was seen only a few times. The chain recombines TRBV20-1 with TRBJ1-2, with D perhaps TRBD1 (5 bases). Germline V gives CDR1 DFQATT, CDR2 SNEGSKA (reference sequence). V was shortened by 2 bases and J by 7 bases, with 23 bases between the two germline ends. This CDR3 is 16 amino acids long. CDR3: CSARSSRGGVVSGYTF. Written as DNA, the CDR3 is TGCAGTGCTAGATCTTCCCGGGGGGGGGTCGTAAGTGGCTACACCTTC.

This clonotype was recorded at least ten times. The J gene is TRBJ1-2, the V gene TRBV20-1; D unclear. V dropped 6 bases and J dropped 4 bases, with 15 bases sitting between them. The CDR3 runs 13 residues. CDR1 and CDR2 from the germline V gene are DFQATT and SNEGSKA (reference sequence). The CDR3 loop reads CSAANDRGYGYTF. Here the CDR3 DNA reads TGCAGTGCCGCCAACGACCGGGGCTATGGCTACACCTTC.

The table lists this clonotype with many counts. This chain links TRBV2 with TRBJ2-2; D uncertain. Trimming pared 6 bases from V and 0 bases from J, leaving 14 bases between. This CDR3 contains 16 residues. From germline, CDR1 is SNHLY and CDR2 FYNNEI. CDR3 nucleotide sequence: TGTGCCAGCAGCCATCTGCCGAGCCCGAACACCGGGGAGCTGTTTTTT. Translated, it gives CASSHLPSPNTGELFF.

The chain has TRBV27 and TRBJ2-7; D may match TRBD1 or TRBD2 (5 bases each). The CDR3 spans 13 residues. Deletions cut 5 bases from V and 2 bases from J, with 10 bases between. Germline values: CDR1 MNHEY, CDR2 SMNVEV (reference sequence). The CDR3 spells CASSKGRTYEQYF. Here the CDR3 DNA reads TGTGCCAGCAGTAAGGGGAGAACCTACGAGCAGTACTTC.

The sample holds a few counts of this clonotype. V gene TRBV5-1 combines with J gene TRBJ2-7; 7 nucleotides agree with TRBD2. The CDR3 sequence is 15 residues long. J lost 2 bases, V lost 1 base, and 6 bases had no gene match. Germline CDR1 reads SGHRS; CDR2 reads YFSETQ. CDR3 loop: CASSLRGSRPYEQYF. CDR3 sequence (DNA): TGCGCCAGCAGCTTGCGCGGGAGTAGACCCTACGAGCAGTACTTC. The full variable domain, in which reference TRBV5-1 and TRBJ2-7 provide the parts outside the CDR3, is KAGVTQTPRYLIKTRGQQVTLSCSPISGHRSVSWYQQTPGQGLQFLFEYFSETQRNKGNFPGRFSGRQFSNSRSEMNVSTLELGDSALYLCASSLRGSRPYEQYFGPGTRLTVT.

This clonotype has a count of ten or more. V and J are TRBV7-9 and TRBJ1-2; tentative D call: TRBD1 (5 bases). V shed 1 base and J shed 8 bases, with 14 bases lying between them. In germline, CDR1 is SEHNR, CDR2 FQNEAQ (reference sequence). This CDR3 comprises 14 residues. CDR3 in amino acids: CASSLVGDPRGYTF. As DNA, the CDR3 is TGTGCCAGCAGCTTAGTCGGGGACCCAAGAGGCTACACCTTC.

This clonotype has only a few counts. V is TRBV18 and J is TRBJ2-6; D possibly matches TRBD1 or TRBD2 (5 bases each). CDR1 KGHSH and CDR2 LQKENI come from the germline V gene. Trimming left V 0 bases short and J 1 base short, with 10 bases between. The CDR3 extends over 17 amino acids. The CDR3 DNA sequence: TGTGCCAGCTCACCACCGTTTGGGGGATCTGGGGCCAACGTCCTGACTTTC. Amino acid sequence: CASSPPFGGSGANVLTF.

The chain uses TRBV19 and TRBJ2-3, with TRBD1 matching over 11 bases. This CDR3 is built from 16 residues. Germline values: CDR1 LNHDA, CDR2 SQIVND (reference sequence). V dropped 3 bases and J dropped 6; count of bases not matched to a gene: 8. Here the CDR3 reads CASSISGQGGTDTQYF. The CDR3 region has the DNA TGTGCCAGTAGTATCTCGGGACAGGGGGGAACCGATACGCAGTATTTT. Supplemented by reference TRBV19 and TRBJ2-3, the full variable domain reads DGGITQSPKYLFRKEGQNVTLSCEQNLNHDAMYWYRQDPGQGLRLIYYSQIVNDFQKGDIAEGYSVSREKKESFPLTVTSAQKNPTAFYLCASSISGQGGTDTQYFGPGTRLTVL.

This clonotype was recorded at least ten times. This chain joins TRBV11-3 and TRBJ2-7; D may match TRBD1 or TRBD2 (5 bases each). This CDR3 comprises 16 residues. V shed 4 bases and J shed 2 bases, with 18 bases lying between them. Per germline, CDR1 SGHNT and CDR2 YENEEA. The CDR3 nucleotides read TGTGCCAGCAGCTCCCGGAGTGGGACCTGGGCCTACGAGCAGTACTTC. Translation gives CASSSRSGTWAYEQYF. Filled out from reference TRBV11-3 and TRBJ2-7, the complete variable domain reads EAGVVQSPRYKIIEKKQPVAFWCNPISGHNTLYWYLQNLGQGPELLIRYENEEAVDDSQLPKDRFSAERLKGVDSTLKIQPAELGDSAVYLCASSSRSGTWAYEQYFGPGTRLTVT.

This clonotype has ten or more counts. This chain joins TRBV18 and TRBJ2-2, with TRBD1 matching over 8 bases. The V gene end was trimmed by 6 bases and the J gene end by 6 bases; junction bases not matched to a gene: 9. CDR3 length equals 15 residues. Germline V gene sequence: CDR1 KGHSH, CDR2 LQKENI. In DNA form, the CDR3 reads TGTGCCAGCTCCGCCGTGGACAGGGCTTCCGGGGAGCTGTTTTTT. Translation gives CASSAVDRASGELFF.

This clonotype was counted at least ten times. The chain employs TRBV6-9 and TRBJ1-6, with a weak D call TRBD1 (5 bases). The germline V and J ends were trimmed by 1 base and 7 bases, with 20 bases remaining between them. The CDR3 has 18 amino acids. The germline gives CDR1 MNHGY, CDR2 SVAAGI. CDR3 DNA: TGTGCCAGCAGTTATTTTTACGCAGGGTTTATTAAAAATTCACCCCTCCACTTT. Translation: CASSYFYAGFIKNSPLHF.

There are many counts of this clonotype. The chain carries TRBV12-3 or TRBV12-4 and TRBJ2-1; TRBD2 might be the D (5 bases). The CDR3 loop spans 18 amino acids. Trimming removed 5 bases from V and 0 bases from J, with 20 bases in between. CDR3 amino acids: CASSPRYIRGSSYNEQFF. CDR3 nucleotide sequence: TGTGCCAGCAGTCCGCGATATATCCGGGGTAGCTCCTACAATGAGCAGTTCTTC.

The chain joins TRBV18 to TRBJ2-3; D perhaps matches TRBD2 (6 bases). Per germline, CDR1 KGHSH and CDR2 LQKENI. V lost 3 bases to trimming and J lost 2 bases, with 12 bases between them. This CDR3 has 15 residues. CDR3 sequence (DNA): TGTGCCAGCTCACCCCAGGGACTGTTCACAGATACGCAGTATTTT. Translation gives CASSPQGLFTDTQYF.

The sample holds many counts of this clonotype. The chain combines TRBV10-2 with TRBJ2-7, with a tentative D call TRBD2 (6 bases). Trimming left V 8 bases short and J 1 base short, with 15 bases between. The CDR3 sequence is 14 residues long. The germline V gene has CDR1 WSHSY and CDR2 SAAADI. CDR3 residues: CASFRAGRSYEQYF. DNA for the CDR3: TGCGCCAGCTTTCGGGCGGGAAGGTCCTACGAGCAGTACTTC.